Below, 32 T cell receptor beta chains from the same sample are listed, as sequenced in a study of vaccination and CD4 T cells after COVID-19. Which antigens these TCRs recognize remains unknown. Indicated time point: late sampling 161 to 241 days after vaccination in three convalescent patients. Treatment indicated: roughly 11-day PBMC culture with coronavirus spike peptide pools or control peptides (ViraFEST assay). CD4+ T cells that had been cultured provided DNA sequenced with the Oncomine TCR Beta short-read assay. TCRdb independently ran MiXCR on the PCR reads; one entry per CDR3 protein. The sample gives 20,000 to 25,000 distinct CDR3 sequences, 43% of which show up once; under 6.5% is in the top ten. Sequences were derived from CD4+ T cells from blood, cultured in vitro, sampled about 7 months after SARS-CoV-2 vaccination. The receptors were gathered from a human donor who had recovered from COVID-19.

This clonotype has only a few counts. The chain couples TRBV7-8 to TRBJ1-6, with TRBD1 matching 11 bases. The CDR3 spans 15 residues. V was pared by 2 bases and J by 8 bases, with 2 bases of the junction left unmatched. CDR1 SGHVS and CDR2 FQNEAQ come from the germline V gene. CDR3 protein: CASSLRDRGYSPLHF. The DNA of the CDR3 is TGTGCCAGCAGCTTAAGGGACAGGGGGTATTCACCCCTCCACTTT.

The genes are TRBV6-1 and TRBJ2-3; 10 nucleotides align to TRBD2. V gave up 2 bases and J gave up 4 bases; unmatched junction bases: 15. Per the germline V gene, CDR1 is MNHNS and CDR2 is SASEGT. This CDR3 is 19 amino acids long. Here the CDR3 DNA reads TGTGCCAGCAGTGAAAGGGATCTCGGGAGCGGGAGGGCCGCAGATACGCAGTATTTT. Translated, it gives CASSERDLGSGRAADTQYF.

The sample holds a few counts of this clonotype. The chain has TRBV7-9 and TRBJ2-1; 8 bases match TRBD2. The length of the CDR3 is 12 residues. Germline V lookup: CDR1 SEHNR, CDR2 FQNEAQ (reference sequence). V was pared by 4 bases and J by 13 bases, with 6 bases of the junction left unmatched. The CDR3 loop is CASSSSGTSQFF. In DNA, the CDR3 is TGTGCCAGCAGCTCTTCCGGGACTAGTCAGTTCTTC.

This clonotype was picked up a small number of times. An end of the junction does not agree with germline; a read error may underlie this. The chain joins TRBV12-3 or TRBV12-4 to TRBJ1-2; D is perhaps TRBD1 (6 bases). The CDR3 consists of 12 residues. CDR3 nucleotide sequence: TGTGCTAGCAGTTTACAGGGTCATGGCTACACCTTC. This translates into CASSLQGHGYTF.

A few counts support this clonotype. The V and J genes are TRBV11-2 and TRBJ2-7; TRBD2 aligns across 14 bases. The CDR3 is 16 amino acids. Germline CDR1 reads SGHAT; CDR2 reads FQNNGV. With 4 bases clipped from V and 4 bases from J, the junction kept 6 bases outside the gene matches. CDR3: CASSSGGLAGDYEQYF. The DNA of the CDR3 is TGTGCCAGCAGCTCGGGGGGACTAGCGGGAGATTACGAGCAGTACTTC.

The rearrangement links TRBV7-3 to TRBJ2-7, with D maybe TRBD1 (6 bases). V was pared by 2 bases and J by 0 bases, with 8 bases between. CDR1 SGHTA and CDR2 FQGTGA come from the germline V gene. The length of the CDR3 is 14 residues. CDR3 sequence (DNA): TGTGCCAGCAGCTTAGACAGGACCTCCTACGAGCAGTACTTC. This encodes CASSLDRTSYEQYF.

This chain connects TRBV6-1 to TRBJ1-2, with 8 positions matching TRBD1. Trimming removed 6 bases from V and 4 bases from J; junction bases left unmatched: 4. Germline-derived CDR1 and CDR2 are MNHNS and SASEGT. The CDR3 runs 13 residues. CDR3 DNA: TGTGCCAGCAGCCCACAGGGGGGCTATGGCTACACCTTC. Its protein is CASSPQGGYGYTF.

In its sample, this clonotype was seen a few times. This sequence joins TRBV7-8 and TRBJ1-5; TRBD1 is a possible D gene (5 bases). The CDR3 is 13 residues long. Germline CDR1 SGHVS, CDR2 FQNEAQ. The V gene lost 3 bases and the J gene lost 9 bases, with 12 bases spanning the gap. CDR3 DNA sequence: TGTGCCAGCAGCTTTCAGGGTCCGGGGCCCCAGCATTTT. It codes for CASSFQGPGPQHF.

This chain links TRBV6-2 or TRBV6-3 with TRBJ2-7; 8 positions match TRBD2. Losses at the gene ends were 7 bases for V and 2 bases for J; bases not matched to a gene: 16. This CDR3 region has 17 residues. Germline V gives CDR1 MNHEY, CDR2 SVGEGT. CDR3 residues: CASTNYHGLADPYEQYF. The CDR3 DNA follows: TGTGCCAGCACCAACTATCATGGACTAGCTGACCCCTACGAGCAGTACTTC.

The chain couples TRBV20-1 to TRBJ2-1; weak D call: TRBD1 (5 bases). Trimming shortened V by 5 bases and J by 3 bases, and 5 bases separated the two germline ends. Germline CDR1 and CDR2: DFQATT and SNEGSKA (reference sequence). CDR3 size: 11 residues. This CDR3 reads CSAQGYNEQFF. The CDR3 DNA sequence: TGCAGTGCTCAGGGCTACAATGAGCAGTTCTTC.

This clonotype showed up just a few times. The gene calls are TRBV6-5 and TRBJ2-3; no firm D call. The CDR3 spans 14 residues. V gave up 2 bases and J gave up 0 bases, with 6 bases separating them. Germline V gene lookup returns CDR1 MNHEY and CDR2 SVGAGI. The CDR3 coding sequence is TGTGCCAGCAGTTACAGGCGCAGCACAGATACGCAGTATTTT. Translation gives CASSYRRSTDTQYF.

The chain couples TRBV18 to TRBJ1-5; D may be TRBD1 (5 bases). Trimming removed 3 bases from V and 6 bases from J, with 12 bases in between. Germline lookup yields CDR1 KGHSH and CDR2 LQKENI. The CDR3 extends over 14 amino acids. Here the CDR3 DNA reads TGTGCCAGCTCACCGCGGAGGGACGGTCAGCCCCAGCATTTT. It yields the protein CASSPRRDGQPQHF.

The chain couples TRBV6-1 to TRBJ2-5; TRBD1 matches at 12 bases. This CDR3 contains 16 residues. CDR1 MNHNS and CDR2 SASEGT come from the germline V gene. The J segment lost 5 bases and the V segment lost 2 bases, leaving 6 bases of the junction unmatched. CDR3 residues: CASSESWDRGRETQYF. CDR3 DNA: TGTGCCAGCAGTGAAAGTTGGGACAGGGGGCGTGAGACCCAGTACTTC.

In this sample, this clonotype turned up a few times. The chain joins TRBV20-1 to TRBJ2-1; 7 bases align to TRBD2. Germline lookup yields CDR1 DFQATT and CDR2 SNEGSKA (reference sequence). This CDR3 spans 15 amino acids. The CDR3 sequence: CSPFFSERGYNEQFF. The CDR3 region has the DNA TGCAGCCCCTTCTTTTCGGAGCGGGGCTACAATGAGCAGTTCTTC.

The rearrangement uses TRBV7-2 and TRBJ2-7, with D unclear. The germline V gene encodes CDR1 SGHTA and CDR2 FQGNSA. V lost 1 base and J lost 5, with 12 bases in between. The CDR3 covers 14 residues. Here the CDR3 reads CASSLGLYTNEQYF. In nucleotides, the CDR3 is TGTGCCAGCAGCTTAGGCCTGTATACAAACGAGCAGTACTTC.

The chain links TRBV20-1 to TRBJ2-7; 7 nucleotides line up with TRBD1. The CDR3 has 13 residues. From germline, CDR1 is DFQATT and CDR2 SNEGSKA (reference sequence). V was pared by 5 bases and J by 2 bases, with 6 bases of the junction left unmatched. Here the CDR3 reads CSAQPTGTYEQYF. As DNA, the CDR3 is TGCAGTGCTCAACCGACAGGGACCTACGAGCAGTACTTC.

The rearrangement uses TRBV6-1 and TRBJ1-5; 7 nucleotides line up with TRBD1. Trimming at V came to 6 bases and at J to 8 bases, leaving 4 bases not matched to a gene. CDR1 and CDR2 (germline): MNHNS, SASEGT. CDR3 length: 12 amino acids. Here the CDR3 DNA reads TGTGCCAGCAGCCCAGGGGGGGAGCCCCAGCATTTT. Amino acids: CASSPGGEPQHF.

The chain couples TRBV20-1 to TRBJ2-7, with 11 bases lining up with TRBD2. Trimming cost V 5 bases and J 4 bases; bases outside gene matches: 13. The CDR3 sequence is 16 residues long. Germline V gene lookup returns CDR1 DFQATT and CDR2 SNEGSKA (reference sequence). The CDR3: CSARQVLAGVGYEQYF. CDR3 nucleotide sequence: TGCAGTGCTCGACAGGTACTAGCGGGAGTAGGGTACGAGCAGTACTTC.

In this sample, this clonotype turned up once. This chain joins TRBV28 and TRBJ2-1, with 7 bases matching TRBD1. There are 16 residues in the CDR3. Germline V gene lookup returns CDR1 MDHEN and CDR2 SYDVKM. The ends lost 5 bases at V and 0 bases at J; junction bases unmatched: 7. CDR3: CASSGRQGSSYNEQFF. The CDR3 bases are TGTGCCAGCAGTGGACGACAGGGTAGCTCCTACAATGAGCAGTTCTTC. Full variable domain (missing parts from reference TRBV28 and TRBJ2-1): DVKVTQSSRYLVKRTGEKVFLECVQDMDHENMFWYRQDPGLGLRLIYFSYDVKMKEKGDIPEGYSVSREKKERFSLILESASTNQTSMYLCASSGRQGSSYNEQFFGPGTRLTVL.

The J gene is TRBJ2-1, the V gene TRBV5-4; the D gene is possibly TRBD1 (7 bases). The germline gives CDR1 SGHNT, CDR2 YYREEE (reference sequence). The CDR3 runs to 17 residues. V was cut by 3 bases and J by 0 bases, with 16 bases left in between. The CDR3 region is CASSSPNRGLSYNEQFF. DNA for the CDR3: TGTGCCAGCAGCTCCCCCAACAGGGGACTCTCCTACAATGAGCAGTTCTTC.

The CDR3 sequence is CASTWGSGRAWGNEQFF. The CDR3, as DNA: TGTGCCAGCACCTGGGGAAGCGGGAGGGCCTGGGGCAATGAGCAGTTCTTC. The chain has TRBV27 and TRBJ2-1; 10 positions agree with TRBD2. This CDR3 spans 17 amino acids. CDR1 is MNHEY and CDR2 is SMNVEV in the germline V gene (reference sequence). The V gene end was trimmed by 7 bases and the J gene end by 6 bases; junction bases not matched to a gene: 15.

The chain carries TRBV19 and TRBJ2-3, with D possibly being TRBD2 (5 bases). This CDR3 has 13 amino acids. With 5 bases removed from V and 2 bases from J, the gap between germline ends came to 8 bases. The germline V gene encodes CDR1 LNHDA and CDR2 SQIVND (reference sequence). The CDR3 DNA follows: TGTGCCAGTAGTGCGGACTTCACAGATACGCAGTATTTT. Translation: CASSADFTDTQYF.

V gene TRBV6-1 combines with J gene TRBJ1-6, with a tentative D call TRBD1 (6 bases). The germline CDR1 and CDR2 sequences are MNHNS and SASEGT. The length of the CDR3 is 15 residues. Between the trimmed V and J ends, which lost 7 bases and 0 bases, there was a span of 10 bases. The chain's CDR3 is CASTLGGSYNSPLHF. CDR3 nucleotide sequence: TGTGCCAGCACCTTAGGGGGCTCCTATAATTCACCCCTCCACTTT.

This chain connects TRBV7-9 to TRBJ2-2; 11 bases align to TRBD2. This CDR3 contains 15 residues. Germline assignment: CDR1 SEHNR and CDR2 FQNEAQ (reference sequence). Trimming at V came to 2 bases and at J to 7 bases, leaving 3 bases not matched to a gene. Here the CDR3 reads CASSLLAGGLGELFF. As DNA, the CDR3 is TGTGCCAGCAGCTTACTAGCGGGAGGTCTCGGGGAGCTGTTTTTT.

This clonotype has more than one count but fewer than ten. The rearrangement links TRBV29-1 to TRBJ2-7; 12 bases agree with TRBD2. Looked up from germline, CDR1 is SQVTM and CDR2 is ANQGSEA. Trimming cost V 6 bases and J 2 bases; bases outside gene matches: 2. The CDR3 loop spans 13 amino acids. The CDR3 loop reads CSVRTSGAYEQYF. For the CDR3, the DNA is TGCAGCGTCCGGACTAGCGGGGCCTACGAGCAGTACTTC.

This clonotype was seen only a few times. The DNA for the CDR3 is TGTGCCAGCAGTAAGGACACACAAGAGACCCAGTACTTC. Its translation: CASSKDTQETQYF. The chain links TRBV27 to TRBJ2-5; D is perhaps TRBD1 (5 bases). V was clipped by 5 bases and J by 2 bases, with 9 bases between them. The V gene's germline CDR1 is MNHEY and CDR2 SMNVEV (reference sequence). The CDR3 extends over 13 amino acids.

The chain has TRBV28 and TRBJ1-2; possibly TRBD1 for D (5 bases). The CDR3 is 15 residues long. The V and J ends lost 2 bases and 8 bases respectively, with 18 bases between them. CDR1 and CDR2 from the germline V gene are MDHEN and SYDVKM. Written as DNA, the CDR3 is TGTGCCAGCAGTTTAGTCAAGGGGCAAATCGGGGGCTACACCTTC. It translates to CASSLVKGQIGGYTF.

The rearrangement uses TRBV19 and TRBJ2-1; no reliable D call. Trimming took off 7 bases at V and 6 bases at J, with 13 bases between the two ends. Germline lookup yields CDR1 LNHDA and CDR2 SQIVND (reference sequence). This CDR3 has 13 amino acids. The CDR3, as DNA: TGTGCCAGTACCCAGCGACCCACCAATGAGCAGTTCTTC. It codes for CASTQRPTNEQFF.

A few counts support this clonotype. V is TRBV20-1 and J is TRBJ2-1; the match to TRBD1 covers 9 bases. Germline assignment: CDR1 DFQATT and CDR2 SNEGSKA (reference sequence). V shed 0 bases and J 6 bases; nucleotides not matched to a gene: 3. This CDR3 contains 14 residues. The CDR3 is CSAREGQGPNEQFF. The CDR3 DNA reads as TGCAGTGCTAGAGAGGGACAGGGTCCCAATGAGCAGTTCTTC.

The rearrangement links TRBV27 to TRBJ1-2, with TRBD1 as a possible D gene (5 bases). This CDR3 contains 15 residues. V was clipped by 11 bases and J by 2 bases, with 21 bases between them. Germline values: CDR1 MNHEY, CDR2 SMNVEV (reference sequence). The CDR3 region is CAVRGGPLGNYGYTF. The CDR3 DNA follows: TGTGCCGTCCGCGGGGGACCGTTAGGGAACTATGGCTACACCTTC.

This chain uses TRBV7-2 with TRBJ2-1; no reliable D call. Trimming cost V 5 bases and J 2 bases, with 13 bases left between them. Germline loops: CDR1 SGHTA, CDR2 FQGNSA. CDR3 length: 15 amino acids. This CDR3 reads CASSLETRTYNEQFF. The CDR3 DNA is TGTGCCAGCAGCCTCGAGACCCGCACCTACAATGAGCAGTTCTTC. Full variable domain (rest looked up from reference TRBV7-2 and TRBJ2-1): GAGVSQSPSNKVTEKGKDVELRCDPISGHTALYWYRQSLGQGLEFLIYFQGNSAPDKSGLPSDRFSAERTGGSVSTLTIQRTQQEDSAVYLCASSLETRTYNEQFFGPGTRLTVL.

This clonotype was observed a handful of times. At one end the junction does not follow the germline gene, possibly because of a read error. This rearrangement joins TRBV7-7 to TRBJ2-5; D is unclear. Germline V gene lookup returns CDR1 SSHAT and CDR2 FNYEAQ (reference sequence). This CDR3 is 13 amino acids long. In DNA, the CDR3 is TGTGCTAGCAGCTTAGGAGTCCAAGAGACCCAGTACTTC. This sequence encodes CASSLGVQETQYF.